This T cell receptor (beta chain) derives from a study of glioma-infiltrating T cells. Study-wide results and caveats: Only very few CDR3 sequences appeared in both tissue and blood. Tissue-blood divergence was below expectation in non-neoplastic patients, above in gliomas.

This clonotype was observed at least ten times. The antigen remains unidentified. Using RNA template, CDR3s of TCR alpha and beta were amplified with iRepertoire arm-PCR. For one-step reverse transcription and amplification, about 85-400 ng of tissue mRNA or PBMC total RNA was used. In TCRdb, the multiplex PCR reads were re-called with MiXCR into one record per CDR3 protein. The sample lists over 100,000 distinct CDR3 sequences; about 25% were seen once. This sequence was found in a human donor with low-grade glioma or glioblastoma, undergoing nonglioma brain surgery, or in good health (not recorded which). The sequenced sample consisted of glioma tissue, nonneoplastic brain tissue, or PBMCs (not recorded which).

The DNA for the CDR3 is TGCAGTGCTAGAACGGCGACTTCGGACCATATAATTTCTCATCAGCCCCAGCATTTT. This encodes CSARTATSDHIISHQPQHF. The J gene is TRBJ1-5, the V gene TRBV20-1; D is unclear. Germline V CDR1 and CDR2: DFQATT, SNEGSKA (reference sequence). The CDR3 has 19 amino acids. V was pared by 2 bases and J by 5 bases, with 28 bases between.